The text below deals with one T cell receptor beta chain. The antigen is undetermined. Naive CD8 populations comprised CD45RO-negative cells positively selected for CCR7, excluding terminally differentiated effector memory CD45RA+ cells. None of the donors, who were healthy HIV-negative adults, had recently had acute infections or vaccinations. The data were obtained in a study of shared clonotypes between healthy human individuals. On the study more broadly: Those who served as donors were a couple of women and a few men between the ages of 18 and 49.

Study results and caveats: Investigators collected only blood, and repertoires in tissues likely differ.

Authors' methods: Sequence data from immunoSEQ were junction-only and lacked quality scores; consequently, filtering differed. Sequencing was performed with immunoSEQ multiplex PCR; in TCRdb, only in-frame clones are kept and a portion is missing. The V and J calls and clone size are taken from that table; D and trimming were inferred from the DNA. The repertoire has about 2,200,000 clones, roughly 91% of them found once; the top ten carry roughly 1.7%. The sequencing sample was made of naive CD8+ T cells from PBMCs. This TCR derives from a young man in good health. Some clones in this sample may be carry-over from other donors' samples.

CDR3 DNA sequence: TGTGCCAGCAGCCCGGACGGGAACTACGAGCAGTACTTC. Its translation: CASSPDGNYEQYF. This rearrangement joins TRBV14 to TRBJ2-7, with D possibly TRBD2 on 5 matching bases. Germline V lookup: CDR1 SGHDN, CDR2 FVKESK. The V end was cut by 4 bases, the J end by 3 bases, with 10 bases between. The CDR3 has 13 amino acids.